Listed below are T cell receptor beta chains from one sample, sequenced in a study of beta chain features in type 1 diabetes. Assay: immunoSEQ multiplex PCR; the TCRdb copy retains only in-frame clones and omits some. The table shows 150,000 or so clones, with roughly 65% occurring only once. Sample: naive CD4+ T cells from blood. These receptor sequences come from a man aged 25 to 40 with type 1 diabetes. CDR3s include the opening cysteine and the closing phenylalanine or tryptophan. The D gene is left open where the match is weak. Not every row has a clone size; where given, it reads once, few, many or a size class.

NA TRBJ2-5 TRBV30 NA TGTGCCTGGAGTGTTACCCTAGCTGTAGAGACCCAGTACTTC CAWSVTLAVETQYF
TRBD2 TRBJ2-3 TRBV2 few TGTGCCAGCAGTGAAGGTCTAGCGGGGCAAGATACGCAGTATTTT CASSEGLAGQDTQYF
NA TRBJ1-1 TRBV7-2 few TGTGCCAGCAGCTCCCAGATGAACACTGAAGCTTTCTTT CASSSQMNTEAFF
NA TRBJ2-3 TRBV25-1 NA TGTGCCAGCAGTGCCGGGACAATGGCAGATACGCAGTATTTT CASSAGTMADTQYF
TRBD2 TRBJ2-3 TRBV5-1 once TGCGCCAGCAGCATTGGACTAGCGGGGCCGATCACAGATACGCAGTATTTT CASSIGLAGPITDTQYF
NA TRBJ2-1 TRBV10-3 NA TGTGCCATCAGTGAGTCGTTGGGTGTGCAGTTCTTC CAISESLGVQFF
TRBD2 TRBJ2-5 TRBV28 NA TGTGCCAGCAGAGTGACTAGCGGGGGAGCAGAGACCCAGTACTTC CASRVTSGGAETQYF
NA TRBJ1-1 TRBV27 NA TGTGCCAGCAGTTTCACCCAGGGTGGAACTGAAGCTTTCTTT CASSFTQGGTEAFF
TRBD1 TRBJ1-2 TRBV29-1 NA TGCAGCGTCGACCCAGGGGGCGCGCTGGGCTACACCTTC CSVDPGGALGYTF
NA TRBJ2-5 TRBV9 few TGTGCCAGCAGCGTAGGCATTGAAGAGACCCAGTACTTC CASSVGIEETQYF
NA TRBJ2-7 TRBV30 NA TGTGCCTGGAGCTTAGGTCCTCGCTACGAGCAGTACTTC CAWSLGPRYEQYF
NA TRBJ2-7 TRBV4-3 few TGCGCCAGCAGCCAAGGACCAGGGTACGAGCAGTACTTC CASSQGPGYEQYF
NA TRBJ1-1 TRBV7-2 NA TGTGCCAGCAGCTGGACGACAACCTTGAACACTGAAGCTTTCTTT CASSWTTTLNTEAFF
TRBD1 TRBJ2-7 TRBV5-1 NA TGCGCCAGCAGCTCTGGGACAGGGGTCTACGAGCAGTACTTC CASSSGTGVYEQYF
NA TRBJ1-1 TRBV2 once TGTGCCAGCAGTGATGGCCAGGCCTACACTGAAGCTTTCTTT CASSDGQAYTEAFF
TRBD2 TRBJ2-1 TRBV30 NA TGTGCCTGGAGTGTCGGACTAGCGGGGGCTGATGAGCAGTTCTTC CAWSVGLAGADEQFF
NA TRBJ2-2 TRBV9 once TGTGCCAGCAGCGTAGGACAGGCGACGAACACCGGGGAGCTGTTTTTT CASSVGQATNTGELFF
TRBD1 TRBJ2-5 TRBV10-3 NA TGTGCCATCAGTGAGTCGGGACAGGGGGAAGAGACCCAGTACTTC CAISESGQGEETQYF
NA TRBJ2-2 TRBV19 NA TGTGCCAGTAGTATAAGCCGGGGGCCCGGGGAGCTGTTTTTT CASSISRGPGELFF
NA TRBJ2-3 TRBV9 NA TGTGCCAGCAGCGGGAATACGCAGTATTTT CASSGNTQYF
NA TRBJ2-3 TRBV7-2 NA TGTGCCAGCAGCTTATTACGGGGGGCCACAGATACGCAGTATTTT CASSLLRGATDTQYF
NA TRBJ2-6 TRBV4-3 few TGCGCCAGCAGCCAAGAGCTACAGGGAACCTCCGGCTCTGGGGCCAACGTCCTGACTTTC CASSQELQGTSGSGANVLTF
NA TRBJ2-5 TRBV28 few TGTGCCAGCAGCTCCGGACAGCAAGAGACCCAGTACTTC CASSSGQQETQYF
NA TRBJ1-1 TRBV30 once TGTGCCTCGGGTGCCAGTAACACTGAAGCTTTCTTT CASGASNTEAFF